What follows are 14 T cell receptor beta chains derived from one specimen sequenced in a study of response to subunit inactivated influenza vaccine. TCRdb processed the RT-PCR reads anew with MiXCR; each CDR3 protein has one entry. The top ten clones hold less than 7% of a sample with hundreds of thousands of distinct CDR3 sequences, about 15% of them seen once. The material sequenced was PBMCs from blood, taken around 15 days before vaccination. The receptors were gathered from a man aged 50 to 59 who received an inactivated influenza vaccine.

The rearrangement joins TRBV12-3 or TRBV12-4 to TRBJ1-2; TRBD1 agrees at 11 bases. The CDR3 spans 15 residues. After removal of 6 bases from V and 6 bases from J, the junction contained 9 bases not matched to a gene. CDR3 DNA sequence: TGTGCCAGCAGGACACGGACAGGGGGCAAAGATGGCTACACCTTC. This encodes CASRTRTGGKDGYTF.

This clonotype was observed a few times. The chain combines TRBV5-1 with TRBJ2-5; D call uncertain. The V end lost 4 bases, the J end lost 1 base, and 11 bases lay between the germline ends. Germline CDR1 SGHRS, CDR2 YFSETQ. This CDR3 contains 14 residues. This chain's CDR3 is CASSPLGFQETQYF. CDR3 sequence (DNA): TGCGCCAGCAGCCCATTAGGGTTCCAAGAGACCCAGTACTTC.

The chain joins TRBV28 to TRBJ2-2, with D possibly being TRBD2 (5 bases). CDR1 is MDHEN, CDR2 SYDVKM, per germline. There are 15 residues in the CDR3. V shed 6 bases and J shed 4 bases, with 15 bases lying between them. The CDR3: CASRLGLKATGELFF. CDR3 nucleotides: TGTGCCAGCAGACTAGGACTTAAGGCCACCGGGGAGCTGTTTTTT.

This clonotype was observed a handful of times. The rearrangement links TRBV30 to TRBJ2-1; 9 positions agree with TRBD2. Germline V gene data show CDR1 as GTSNPN and CDR2 as SVGIG (reference sequence). With V trimmed by 4 bases and J by 4 bases, 5 bases remained unmatched. The CDR3 is made up of 14 amino acids. CDR3 DNA sequence: TGTGCCTGGACGAGCGGGGGGTCTTACAATGAGCAGTTCTTC. This sequence encodes CAWTSGGSYNEQFF. The whole variable domain, remainder taken from reference TRBV30 and TRBJ2-1, is SQTIHQWPATLVQPVGSPLSLECTVEGTSNPNLYWYRQAAGRGLQLLFYSVGIGQISSEVPQNLSASRPQDRQFILSSKKLLLSDSGFYLCAWTSGGSYNEQFFGPGTRLTVL.

The chain is built from TRBV7-2 and TRBJ1-3; TRBD1 might be the D (5 bases). Per germline, CDR1 SGHTA and CDR2 FQGNSA. There are 15 residues in the CDR3. The V gene lost 5 bases and the J gene lost 1 base, with 12 bases spanning the gap. In DNA form, the CDR3 reads TGTGCCAGCAGCCCCCAGGGTACGTCTGGAAACACCATATATTTT. Its protein product is CASSPQGTSGNTIYF.

This sequence joins TRBV5-5 and TRBJ1-6; TRBD1 matches at 8 bases. The ends lost 3 bases at V and 7 bases at J; junction bases unmatched: 3. The germline gives CDR1 SGHKS, CDR2 YYEKEE (reference sequence). This CDR3 has 14 amino acids. The CDR3 is CASSSQGANSPLHF. The CDR3 nucleotides read TGTGCCAGCAGCTCGCAGGGGGCAAATTCACCCCTCCACTTT. Full variable domain (remainder filled in from reference TRBV5-5 and TRBJ1-6): DAGVTQSPTHLIKTRGQQVTLRCSPISGHKSVSWYQQVLGQGPQFIFQYYEKEERGRGNFPDRFSARQFPNYSSELNVNALLLGDSALYLCASSSQGANSPLHFGNGTRLTVT.

Only a few counts were recorded for this clonotype. This sequence joins TRBV5-1 and TRBJ1-6; D call uncertain. This CDR3 has 13 residues. Germline V CDR1 and CDR2: SGHRS, YFSETQ. Deletions cut 1 base from V and 5 bases from J, with 4 bases between. The CDR3 sequence is CASSLPDNSPLHF. CDR3 sequence (DNA): TGCGCCAGCAGCTTGCCTGATAATTCACCCCTCCACTTT. Drawing the rest from reference TRBV5-1 and TRBJ1-6, the complete variable domain is KAGVTQTPRYLIKTRGQQVTLSCSPISGHRSVSWYQQTPGQGLQFLFEYFSETQRNKGNFPGRFSGRQFSNSRSEMNVSTLELGDSALYLCASSLPDNSPLHFGNGTRLTVT.

The V call is TRBV27, the J call TRBJ2-1, with D possibly called TRBD1 or TRBD2 (5 bases each). The CDR3 has 16 amino acids. The germline V gene encodes CDR1 MNHEY and CDR2 SMNVEV (reference sequence). V was cut by 4 bases and J by 6 bases, with 19 bases left in between. The CDR3 DNA sequence: TGTGCCAGCAGTTCCGAGCCGGGACGCCGGATCAATGAGCAGTTCTTC. The encoded protein is CASSSEPGRRINEQFF.

This clonotype came up a few times. The chain combines TRBV9 with TRBJ2-3; 9 positions agree with TRBD2. The CDR3 consists of 16 residues. Germline V gene data show CDR1 as SGDLS and CDR2 as YYNGEE. V gave up 4 bases and J gave up 2 bases; unmatched junction bases: 8. CDR3 bases: TGTGCCAGCAGCCGAAGCGGGGGGCATCTCACAGATACGCAGTATTTT. Translation: CASSRSGGHLTDTQYF.

Only a few counts were recorded for this clonotype. The V and J genes are TRBV15 and TRBJ2-5; 7 nucleotides agree with TRBD2. Germline-derived CDR1 and CDR2 are LNHNV and YYDKDF (reference sequence). The CDR3 covers 17 residues. Unmatched junction bases numbered 11, after V lost 1 base and J lost 3 bases. The CDR3 reads CATSRAETAGSKETQYF. Here the CDR3 DNA reads TGTGCCACCAGCAGAGCCGAGACAGCGGGGTCAAAAGAGACCCAGTACTTC.

CDR3 protein: CASSLLQLNNQPQHF. CDR3 sequence (DNA): TGTGCCAGCAGCTTGCTACAGCTTAACAATCAGCCCCAGCATTTT. The chain carries TRBV5-6 and TRBJ1-5; D is ambiguous. With 1 base removed from V and 3 bases from J, the gap between germline ends came to 11 bases. This CDR3 region has 15 residues. Germline CDR1 is SGHDT and CDR2 is YYEEEE.

This clonotype was picked up a small number of times. The gene calls are TRBV20-1 and TRBJ2-7; the D gene is possibly TRBD2 (5 bases). The ends were cut back, 6 bases at V and 1 base at J, with 10 bases in the middle. Germline lookup yields CDR1 DFQATT and CDR2 SNEGSKA (reference sequence). CDR3 length: 12 residues. CDR3 in amino acids: CSANRGSYEQYF. The CDR3 nucleotides read TGCAGTGCAAACCGGGGTTCCTACGAGCAGTACTTC.

This clonotype turned up a few times. The chain employs TRBV11-2 and TRBJ2-5; tentatively, D is TRBD1 (5 bases). The CDR3 is 13 residues long. The germline V gene encodes CDR1 SGHAT and CDR2 FQNNGV. Trimming left V 2 bases short and J 7 bases short, with 11 bases between. CDR3 DNA: TGTGCCAGCAGCTTACAGGGTCCAGGGACCCAGTACTTC. Amino acids: CASSLQGPGTQYF.

This chain connects TRBV7-6 to TRBJ2-7; 8 bases are a match to TRBD1. Germline trimming cut 1 base from V and 0 bases from J; bases unmatched to any gene: 2. CDR1 is SGHVS, CDR2 FNYEAQ, per germline. The length of the CDR3 is 15 residues. The CDR3 bases are TGTGCCAGCAGCTTAGGGACAGGGATCTCCTACGAGCAGTACTTC. It specifies CASSLGTGISYEQYF.